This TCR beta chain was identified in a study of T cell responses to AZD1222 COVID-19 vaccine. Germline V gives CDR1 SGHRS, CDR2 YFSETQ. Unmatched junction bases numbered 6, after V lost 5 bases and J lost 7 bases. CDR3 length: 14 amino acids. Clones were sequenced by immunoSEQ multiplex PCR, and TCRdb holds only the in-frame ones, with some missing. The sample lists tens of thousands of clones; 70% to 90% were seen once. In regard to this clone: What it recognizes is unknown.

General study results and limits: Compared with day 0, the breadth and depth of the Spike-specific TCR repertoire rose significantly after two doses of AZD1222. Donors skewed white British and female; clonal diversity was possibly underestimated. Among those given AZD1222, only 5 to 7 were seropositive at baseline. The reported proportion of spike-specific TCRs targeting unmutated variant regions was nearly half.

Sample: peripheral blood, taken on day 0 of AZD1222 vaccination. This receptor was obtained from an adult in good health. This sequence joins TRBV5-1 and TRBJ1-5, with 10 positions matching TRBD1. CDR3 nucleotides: TGCGCCAGCAGTCCGACAGGGGGCAGGCAGCCCCAGCATTTT. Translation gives CASSPTGGRQPQHF.